This record looks at one TCR beta chain sequence and its context. The sample comes from a study of blood T cell repertoires in COVID-19. Some clones are missing from TCRdb's copy, which holds only in-frame ones; the method was immunoSEQ multiplex PCR. The sample has about 260,000 clones, more than 85% seen once. The ends were cut back, 2 bases at V and 1 base at J, with 12 bases in the middle. Germline loops: CDR1 ENHRY, CDR2 SYGVKD. This CDR3 spans 16 amino acids. This TCR was recovered from a young adult with COVID-19, enrolled during active disease. Specimen: peripheral blood. V is TRBV10-3 and J is TRBJ1-5; D gene unclear. CDR3 region: CAISEAGALSNQPQHF. DNA for the CDR3: TGTGCCATCAGTGAGGCCGGCGCACTAAGCAATCAGCCCCAGCATTTT.